Below are 6 T cell receptor beta chains sequenced from a single sample in a study of cytomegalovirus exposure and HLA in healthy donors. The PCR ran on 60 Vbeta and 13 Jbeta primers. Sequencing was performed with immunoSEQ multiplex PCR; in TCRdb, only in-frame clones are kept and a portion is missing. In the table there are under 200,000 clones, almost 85% of which are singletons. The sequenced sample was PBMCs. The receptors here all came from a woman aged 50 to 60 in good health and CMV-seronegative.

This chain connects TRBV2 to TRBJ2-5; D call uncertain. Trimming pared 4 bases from V and 5 bases from J, leaving 11 bases between. CDR3 length: 13 residues. The V gene's germline CDR1 is SNHLY and CDR2 FYNNEI. CDR3 in amino acids: CASSARGAETQYF. The CDR3 DNA sequence: TGTGCCAGCAGTGCTCGAGGAGCGGAGACCCAGTACTTC.

The chain joins TRBV19 to TRBJ2-1; tentatively, D is TRBD2 (5 bases). Germline V CDR1 and CDR2: LNHDA, SQIVND (reference sequence). Trimming shortened V by 4 bases and J by 4 bases, and 23 bases separated the two germline ends. The CDR3 has 18 residues. The CDR3 coding sequence is TGTGCCAGTAGTACCCTCTTCGGAACGGGGATGGAATACAATGAGCAGTTCTTC. Translating it yields CASSTLFGTGMEYNEQFF.

J is TRBJ1-3 and V is TRBV28; TRBD1 matches 12 bases. Germline lookup yields CDR1 MDHEN and CDR2 SYDVKM. The length of the CDR3 is 16 residues. V dropped 6 bases and J dropped 5; count of bases not matched to a gene: 8. The CDR3 DNA sequence: TGTGCCAGCAGCCCTAACCGGGACAGGGGGCGAAACACCATATATTTT. Its protein is CASSPNRDRGRNTIYF.

The V and J genes are TRBV7-2 and TRBJ2-2; the D is unclear. V lost 2 bases and J 7 bases, leaving 5 bases between the germline ends. The CDR3 consists of 12 residues. The germline gives CDR1 SGHTA, CDR2 FQGNSA. CDR3 amino acids: CASSLNGGELFF. The CDR3 coding sequence is TGTGCCAGCAGCTTAAACGGCGGGGAGCTGTTTTTT.

This clone was seen a handful of times. The chain has TRBV2 and TRBJ2-3; 9 positions match TRBD1. This CDR3 contains 14 residues. J was trimmed by 0 bases and V by 8 bases; bases with no gene match: 3. From germline, CDR1 is SNHLY and CDR2 FYNNEI. This chain's CDR3 is CASGDRVSTDTQYF. The CDR3 region has the DNA TGTGCCAGCGGGGACAGGGTTAGCACAGATACGCAGTATTTT.

The V and J genes are TRBV27 and TRBJ1-1, with D uncertain. The CDR3 is 15 residues long. Trimming shortened V by 2 bases and J by 1 base, and 11 bases separated the two germline ends. Germline CDR1 MNHEY, CDR2 SMNVEV (reference sequence). The CDR3 DNA reads as TGTGCCAGCAGTTTAGTCAACAAATGGAACACTGAAGCTTTCTTT. It specifies CASSLVNKWNTEAFF.